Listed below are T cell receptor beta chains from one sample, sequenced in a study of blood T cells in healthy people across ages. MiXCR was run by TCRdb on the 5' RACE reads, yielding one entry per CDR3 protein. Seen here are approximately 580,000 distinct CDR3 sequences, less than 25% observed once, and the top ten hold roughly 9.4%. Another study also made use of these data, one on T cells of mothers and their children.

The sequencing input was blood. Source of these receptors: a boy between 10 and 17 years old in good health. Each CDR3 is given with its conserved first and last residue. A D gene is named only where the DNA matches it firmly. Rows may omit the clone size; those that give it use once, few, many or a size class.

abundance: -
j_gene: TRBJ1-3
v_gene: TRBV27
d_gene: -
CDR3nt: TGTGCCAGTAGCGAACGAGGTTCTGGAAACACCATATATTTT
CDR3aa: CASSERGSGNTIYF

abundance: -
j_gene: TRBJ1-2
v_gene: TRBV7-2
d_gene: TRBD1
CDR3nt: TGTGCCAGCAGCAGGGGGACAGCGAGGGGCTATGGCTACACCTTC
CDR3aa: CASSRGTARGYGYTF

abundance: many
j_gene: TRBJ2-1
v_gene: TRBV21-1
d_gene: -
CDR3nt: TGTGCCAGCAGCAAAGTAGGCGGGTTTTGGAATGAGCAGTTCTTC
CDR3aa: CASSKVGGFWNEQFF

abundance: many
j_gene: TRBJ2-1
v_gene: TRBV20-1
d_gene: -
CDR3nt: TGCAGTGCTATCGACCCTAATGAGCAGTTCTTC
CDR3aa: CSAIDPNEQFF

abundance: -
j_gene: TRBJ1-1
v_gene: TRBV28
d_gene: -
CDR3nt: TGTGCCAGCAGTTTACGTATATTGCGATTCACTGAAGCTTTCTTT
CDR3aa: CASSLRILRFTEAFF

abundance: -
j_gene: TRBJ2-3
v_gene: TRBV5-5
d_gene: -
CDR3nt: TGTGCCAGCACCCAGGCGGAGGCGGTACGAGATACGCAGTATTTT
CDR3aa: CASTQAEAVRDTQYF

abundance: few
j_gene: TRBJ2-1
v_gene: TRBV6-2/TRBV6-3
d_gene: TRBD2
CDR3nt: TGTGCCAGCAGAGAGCGACTAGCGGGAGGAAATGAGCAGTTCTTC
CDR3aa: CASRERLAGGNEQFF

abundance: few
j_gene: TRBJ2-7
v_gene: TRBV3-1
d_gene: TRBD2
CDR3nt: TGTGCCAGCAGCCGTAGCGGGGCGTCCTACGAGCAGTACTTC
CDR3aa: CASSRSGASYEQYF

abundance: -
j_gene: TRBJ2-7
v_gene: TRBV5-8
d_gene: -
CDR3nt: TGTGCCAGCAGCGACTCGCTACGGGGGCTCTCCTACGAGCAGTACTTC
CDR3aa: CASSDSLRGLSYEQYF

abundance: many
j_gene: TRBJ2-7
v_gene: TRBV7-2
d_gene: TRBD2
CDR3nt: TGTGCCAGCAGCTTAGGAGGACTAGCGGGGAGTTACGAGCAGTACTTC
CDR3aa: CASSLGGLAGSYEQYF

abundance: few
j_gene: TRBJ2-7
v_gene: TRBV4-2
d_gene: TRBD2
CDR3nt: TGTGCCAGCAGCCAAGTTTCACGCGGGAGCTACGAGCAGTACTTC
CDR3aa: CASSQVSRGSYEQYF

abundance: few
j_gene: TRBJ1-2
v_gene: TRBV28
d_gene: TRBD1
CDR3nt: TGTGCCAGCAGTTTCGGGACAGGGGTCGACTATGGCTACACCTTC
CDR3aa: CASSFGTGVDYGYTF

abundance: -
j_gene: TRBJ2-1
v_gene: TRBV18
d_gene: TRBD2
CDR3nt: TGTGCCAGCTCAGAGCAGCGGGGATACAATGAGCAGTTCTTC
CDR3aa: CASSEQRGYNEQFF

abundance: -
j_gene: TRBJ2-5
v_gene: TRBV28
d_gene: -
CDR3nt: TGTGCCAGCAGTCCCCCGAGGGCGCCACAAGAGACCCAGTACTTC
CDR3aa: CASSPPRAPQETQYF